The T cell receptor (beta chain) described here comes from a study of T cells in Graves' hyperthyroidism and ophthalmopathy. Amplified TCR beta CDR3 regions came from RNA transcripts. RT-PCR in the first round (using the HTBI primer set) targeted the TCR CDR3. TCRdb fed the multiplex PCR reads into MiXCR, producing one record per CDR3 protein. The repertoire holds about 560,000 distinct CDR3 sequences, with 16% as singletons. Points from the study as a whole: Ophthalmopathy was identified by the model a median about seven months ahead of onset. A model of 13 V-J pairs discriminated ophthalmopathy from stable hyperthyroidism.

PBMCs were collected from a roughly 10 ml volume of fresh peripheral blood. The CDR3 has 15 residues. Between the trimmed V and J ends, which lost 2 bases and 8 bases, there was a span of 16 bases. CDR1 is SGHAT and CDR2 is FQNNGV in the germline V gene. This clonotype was seen many times. Its antigen remains unidentified. The V and J genes are TRBV11-2 and TRBJ2-1; a weak D match, TRBD2 (5 bases). The source material was blood. This sequence originates from a woman between 18 and 29 years old with Graves' hyperthyroidism. Here the CDR3 DNA reads TGTGCCAGCAGCTTAACGGGGTCCCTACTCTATGAGCAGTTCTTC. Residues: CASSLTGSLLYEQFF. Full variable domain (outside the CDR3, taken from reference TRBV11-2 and TRBJ2-1): EAGVAQSPRYKIIEKRQSVAFWCNPISGHATLYWYQQILGQGPKLLIQFQNNGVVDDSQLPKDRFSAERLKGVDSTLKIQPAKLEDSAVYLCASSLTGSLLYEQFFGPGTRLTVL.